This TCR beta chain was sequenced for a study of CD8+ T cells in alopecia areata. Once RNA had been extracted, it was reverse transcribed into cDNA to act as the sequencing template. Profiled with immunoSEQ multiplex PCR; TCRdb holds only in-frame clones, not every one. The data hold 200,000 to 250,000 clones, with around 62% observed a single time. Deletions cut 3 bases from V and 7 bases from J, with 10 bases between. Looked up from germline, CDR1 is SGHTA and CDR2 is FQGTGA. The CDR3 runs 13 residues. The sequence was collected from a human donor with alopecia areata. The rearrangement uses TRBV7-3 and TRBJ2-1, with D perhaps matching TRBD1 (5 bases). Sequences were derived from CD4+ T cells sorted from blood, sampled at week 0. The CDR3 DNA reads as TGTGCCAGCAGCTTGACAGCCTTTAATGAGCAGTTCTTC. Protein product: CASSLTAFNEQFF. Full variable domain (outside the CDR3, taken from reference TRBV7-3 and TRBJ2-1): GAGVSQTPSNKVTEKGKYVELRCDPISGHTALYWYRQSLGQGPEFLIYFQGTGAADDSGLPNDRFFAVRPEGSVSTLKIQRTERGDSAVYLCASSLTAFNEQFFGPGTRLTVL.